The 24 T cell receptor beta chains in this list originate from one sample, sequenced in a study of cytomegalovirus exposure and HLA in healthy donors. The PCR was carried out with 60 Vbeta primers and 13 Jbeta primers. Measured with immunoSEQ multiplex PCR; TCRdb has only the in-frame clones, and not every one. The sample's table shows about 120,000 clones. The material sequenced was PBMCs. Every receptor here comes from a young man in good health and CMV-seronegative.

J is TRBJ1-5 and V is TRBV29-1; unclear D gene. Germline CDR1 and CDR2: SQVTM and ANQGSEA. The length of the CDR3 is 14 residues. V was cut by 4 bases and J by 5 bases, with 15 bases left in between. The CDR3 here is CSVAEFFGDQPQHF. Here the CDR3 DNA reads TGCAGCGTTGCCGAGTTCTTCGGAGATCAGCCCCAGCATTTT.

The gene calls are TRBV19 and TRBJ1-2; 10 bases are shared with TRBD1. This CDR3 spans 15 amino acids. Germline-derived CDR1 and CDR2 are LNHDA and SQIVND (reference sequence). V shed 7 bases, J shed 8 bases, and the junction held 13 bases outside the gene matches. DNA of the CDR3: TGTGCCAGTATCAACCGGGACAGGGGCCCAGGGGGCTACACCTTC. Protein product: CASINRDRGPGGYTF.

The V and J genes are TRBV5-1 and TRBJ1-4; D is undetermined. The CDR3 runs 15 residues. V dropped 5 bases and J dropped 0 bases, with 11 bases sitting between them. Germline V gene sequence: CDR1 SGHRS, CDR2 YFSETQ. The CDR3 protein is CASSPTASTNEKLFF. CDR3 coding DNA: TGCGCCAGCAGTCCCACAGCCTCAACTAATGAAAAACTGTTTTTT.

CDR3 coding DNA: TGTGCCAGTAGGCTTAGCGGGAGGGCCCTCACCGAGCAGTACTTC. Amino acids: CASRLSGRALTEQYF. The rearrangement links TRBV19 to TRBJ2-7; 11 positions match TRBD2. Germline trimming cut 6 bases from V and 6 bases from J; bases unmatched to any gene: 10. The germline gives CDR1 LNHDA, CDR2 SQIVND (reference sequence). The CDR3 totals 15 residues.

The gene calls are TRBV28 and TRBJ2-7; 13 bases agree with TRBD2. V was clipped by 7 bases and J by 6 bases; unmatched bases: 6. The CDR3 contains 14 residues. Germline V gene sequence: CDR1 MDHEN, CDR2 SYDVKM. CDR3 sequence reads: CASTGTSGIFEQYF. The CDR3 region has the DNA TGTGCCAGCACCGGGACTAGCGGGATTTTCGAGCAGTACTTC.

The chain employs TRBV5-5 and TRBJ2-7; D might be TRBD1 (6 bases). The CDR3 length is 13 residues. Trimming pared 5 bases from V and 3 bases from J, leaving 12 bases between. Looked up from germline, CDR1 is SGHKS and CDR2 is YYEKEE (reference sequence). CDR3: CASRAQDSYEQYF. DNA of the CDR3: TGTGCCAGCAGGGCCCAGGACAGCTACGAGCAGTACTTC.

The chain is built from TRBV10-2 and TRBJ1-4; D unresolved. Germline CDR1 is WSHSY and CDR2 is SAAADI. The CDR3 sequence is 15 residues long. V lost 2 bases, J lost 3 bases, and 10 bases lay in between. The CDR3 bases are TGCGCCAGCAGTGAGAACGGAGCAGCTAATGAAAAACTGTTTTTT. It codes for CASSENGAANEKLFF.

V gene TRBV7-3 combines with J gene TRBJ1-1; D is possibly TRBD1 (5 bases). Between the trimmed V and J ends, which lost 3 bases and 3 bases, there was a span of 11 bases. The CDR3 length is 14 residues. Germline V lookup: CDR1 SGHTA, CDR2 FQGTGA. DNA for the CDR3: TGTGCCAGCAGCTTTTGGGGCAGGGACACTGAAGCTTTCTTT. Its protein is CASSFWGRDTEAFF.

The rearrangement uses TRBV5-6 and TRBJ2-5, with TRBD2 matching 8 bases. The CDR3 length is 17 residues. The V gene's germline CDR1 is SGHDT and CDR2 YYEEEE. Trimming removed 1 base from V and 1 base from J; junction bases left unmatched: 9. The CDR3 reads CASSLFRSSGSQETQYF. The CDR3 DNA is TGTGCCAGCAGCTTGTTTAGGAGCAGCGGGAGCCAAGAGACCCAGTACTTC.

The rearrangement links TRBV19 to TRBJ1-3; 7 bases fit TRBD1. J lost 2 bases, V lost 5 bases, and 6 bases had no gene match. The CDR3 runs 15 residues. From germline, CDR1 is LNHDA and CDR2 SQIVND (reference sequence). The CDR3 DNA follows: TGTGCCAGTAGTGATTACAGGGGCGCTGGAAACACCATATATTTT. It specifies CASSDYRGAGNTIYF.

This chain connects TRBV27 to TRBJ1-1; D perhaps matches TRBD1 (6 bases). Trimming stripped 1 base from V and 5 bases from J, with 11 bases between. CDR3 length: 14 residues. The germline CDR1 and CDR2 sequences are MNHEY and SMNVEV (reference sequence). The CDR3 DNA sequence: TGTGCCAGCAGTTTATACGATGGGACAACTGAAGCTTTCTTT. It codes for CASSLYDGTTEAFF.

The rearrangement joins TRBV18 to TRBJ2-1; 11 nucleotides line up with TRBD2. The junction had 11 bases not matched to a gene; V was cut back by 2 bases and J by 8 bases. CDR1 is KGHSH, CDR2 LQKENI, per germline. The CDR3 covers 17 residues. The CDR3 region has the DNA TGTGCCAGCTCACCAATAACTAGCGGGAGCCGAGGGGATGAGCAGTTCTTC. Amino acids: CASSPITSGSRGDEQFF. Using reference TRBV18 and TRBJ2-1 for the parts outside the CDR3, the full variable domain is NAGVMQNPRHLVRRRGQEARLRCSPMKGHSHVYWYRQLPEEGLKFMVYLQKENIIDESGMPKERFSAEFPKEGPSILRIQQVVRGDSAAYFCASSPITSGSRGDEQFFGPGTRLTVL.

V is TRBV7-9 and J is TRBJ1-4; D uncertain. V lost 5 bases, J lost 3 bases, and 13 bases lay in between. Germline values: CDR1 SEHNR, CDR2 FQNEAQ (reference sequence). The CDR3 is 15 amino acids. The DNA for the CDR3 is TGTGCCAGCAGCCCACCTACCGTGGCTAATGAAAAACTGTTTTTT. Protein sequence: CASSPPTVANEKLFF. Full variable domain (missing parts from reference TRBV7-9 and TRBJ1-4): DTGVSQNPRHKITKRGQNVTFRCDPISEHNRLYWYRQTLGQGPEFLTYFQNEAQLEKSRLLSDRFSAERPKGSFSTLEIQRTEQGDSAMYLCASSPPTVANEKLFFGSGTQLSVL.

The V and J genes are TRBV4-1 and TRBJ2-2, with D possibly matching TRBD2 (6 bases). CDR3 size: 15 residues. The ends were cut back, 4 bases at V and 6 bases at J, with 15 bases in the middle. CDR1 is MGHRA, CDR2 YSYEKL, per germline. CDR3 in amino acids: CASSLVRGAPGELFF. CDR3 nucleotide sequence: TGCGCCAGCAGCCTCGTGCGCGGGGCTCCCGGGGAGCTGTTTTTT.

This rearrangement joins TRBV2 to TRBJ2-5; D unresolved. Germline V gene sequence: CDR1 SNHLY, CDR2 FYNNEI. V was trimmed by 8 bases and J by 0 bases, leaving 13 bases between them. This CDR3 is built from 14 residues. The CDR3 DNA follows: TGTGCCAGCGGTAATGGCGGCAACCAAGAGACCCAGTACTTC. It translates to CASGNGGNQETQYF.

The V and J genes are TRBV19 and TRBJ1-2; 7 positions agree with TRBD1. CDR3 size: 14 residues. Losses at the gene ends were 3 bases for V and 2 bases for J; bases not matched to a gene: 3. CDR1 LNHDA and CDR2 SQIVND come from the germline V gene (reference sequence). Here the CDR3 reads CASSIQGVNYGYTF. CDR3 in DNA: TGTGCCAGTAGTATTCAGGGGGTCAACTATGGCTACACCTTC. Full variable domain (missing parts from reference TRBV19 and TRBJ1-2): DGGITQSPKYLFRKEGQNVTLSCEQNLNHDAMYWYRQDPGQGLRLIYYSQIVNDFQKGDIAEGYSVSREKKESFPLTVTSAQKNPTAFYLCASSIQGVNYGYTFGSGTRLTVV.

This chain uses TRBV12-5 with TRBJ1-3, with no clear D. The CDR3 contains 16 residues. V was clipped by 5 bases and J by 2 bases, with 16 bases between them. CDR1 and CDR2 (germline): LGHNT, FRNRAP. In nucleotides, the CDR3 is TGTGCTAGTGGTCTGAATCCGGTTGGAGCTGGAAACACCATATATTTT. Translation gives CASGLNPVGAGNTIYF.

V and J are TRBV11-2 and TRBJ2-5, with D tentatively TRBD1 or TRBD2 (6 bases each). The CDR3 consists of 13 residues. CDR1 and CDR2 (germline): SGHAT, FQNNGV. The V gene lost 10 bases and the J gene lost 0 bases, with 12 bases spanning the gap. Here the CDR3 DNA reads TGTGCCACCAGGGGCGGGAACCAAGAGACCCAGTACTTC. Translated: CATRGGNQETQYF.

The V and J genes are TRBV6-1 and TRBJ2-1; D not resolved. Germline V gene sequence: CDR1 MNHNS, CDR2 SASEGT. The V end was cut by 1 base, the J end by 5 bases, with 9 bases between. CDR3 length equals 14 residues. CDR3 sequence reads: CASSEEIGHNEQFF. CDR3 in DNA: TGTGCCAGCAGTGAAGAGATCGGTCACAATGAGCAGTTCTTC.

V and J are TRBV4-2 and TRBJ1-1; D perhaps matches TRBD1 (6 bases). V was clipped by 2 bases and J by 1 base, with 11 bases between them. The germline V gene encodes CDR1 LGHNA and CDR2 YNFKEQ. This CDR3 has 15 amino acids. Here the CDR3 DNA reads TGTGCCAGCAGCCAACGGGGACACCCGAACACTGAAGCTTTCTTT. The encoded protein is CASSQRGHPNTEAFF.

The CDR3 region is CASSLGTGTNYGYTF. CDR3 bases: TGTGCCAGCAGTTTAGGGACAGGGACTAACTATGGCTACACCTTC. The chain combines TRBV6-6 with TRBJ1-2; 9 nucleotides align to TRBD1. Germline V gene lookup returns CDR1 MNHNY and CDR2 SVGAGI (reference sequence). V shed 4 bases and J 0 bases; nucleotides not matched to a gene: 3. The CDR3 has 15 residues.

The chain has TRBV7-9 and TRBJ2-7; unclear D gene. Germline-derived CDR1 and CDR2 are SEHNR and FQNEAQ (reference sequence). The V end was cut by 5 bases, the J end by 6 bases, with 14 bases between. The CDR3 runs 13 residues. The CDR3 is CASSLETIGEQYF. The CDR3 DNA follows: TGTGCCAGCAGCCTCGAAACAATTGGCGAGCAGTACTTC.

The chain links TRBV28 to TRBJ2-7; TRBD2 aligns across 14 bases. The CDR3 spans 18 residues. Germline CDR1 and CDR2: MDHEN and SYDVKM. J lost 6 bases, V lost 3 bases, and 13 bases had no gene match. The CDR3 nucleotides read TGTGCCAGCAGTTTGGGACTAGCGGGAGAGGGGCCTAACTCCGAGCAGTACTTC. This gives the protein CASSLGLAGEGPNSEQYF.

J is TRBJ2-2 and V is TRBV9; D ambiguous. The CDR3 totals 12 residues. From germline, CDR1 is SGDLS and CDR2 YYNGEE. Trimming removed 0 bases from V and 8 bases from J, with 5 bases in between. DNA for the CDR3: TGTGCCAGCAGCGTAGTTGCGGGGGAGCTGTTTTTT. Translation: CASSVVAGELFF. The variable domain in full, completed from reference TRBV9 and TRBJ2-2, reads DSGVTQTPKHLITATGQRVTLRCSPRSGDLSVYWYQQSLDQGLQFLIQYYNGEERAKGNILERFSAQQFPDLHSELNLSSLELGDSALYFCASSVVAGELFFGEGSRLTVL.